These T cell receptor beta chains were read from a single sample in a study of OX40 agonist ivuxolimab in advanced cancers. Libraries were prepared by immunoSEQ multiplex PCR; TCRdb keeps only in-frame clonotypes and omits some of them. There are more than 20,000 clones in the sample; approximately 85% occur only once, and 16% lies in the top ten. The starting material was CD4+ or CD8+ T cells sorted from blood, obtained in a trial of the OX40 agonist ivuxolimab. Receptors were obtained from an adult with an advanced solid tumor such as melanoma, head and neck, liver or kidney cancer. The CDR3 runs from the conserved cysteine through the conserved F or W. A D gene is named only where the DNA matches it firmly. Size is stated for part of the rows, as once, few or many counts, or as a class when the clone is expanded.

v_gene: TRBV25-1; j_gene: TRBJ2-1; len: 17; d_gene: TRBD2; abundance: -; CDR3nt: TGTGCCAGCTCAATGATGGGGGGGGACGCCTGGACCAGAGAGCAGTTCTTC; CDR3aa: CASSMMGGDAWTREQFF
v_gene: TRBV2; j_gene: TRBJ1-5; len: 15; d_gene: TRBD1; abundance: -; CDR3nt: TGTGCCAGCAGGGGGACAGACAATAGCAATCAGCCCCAGCATTTT; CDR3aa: CASRGTDNSNQPQHF
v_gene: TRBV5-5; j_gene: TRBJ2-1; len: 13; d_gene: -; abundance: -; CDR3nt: TGTGCCAGCAGCTTGGCCGCCCGCGGGGAGCAGTTCTTC; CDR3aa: CASSLAARGEQFF
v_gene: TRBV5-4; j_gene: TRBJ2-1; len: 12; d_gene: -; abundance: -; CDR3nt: TGTGCCAGCAGCCCCGAGTCCGATGAGCAGTTCTTC; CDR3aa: CASSPESDEQFF
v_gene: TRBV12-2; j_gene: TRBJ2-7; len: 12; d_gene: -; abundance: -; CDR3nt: TGTGCAAGTCGGCGGACACCCCGCGAGCAGTACTTC; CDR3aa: CASRRTPREQYF
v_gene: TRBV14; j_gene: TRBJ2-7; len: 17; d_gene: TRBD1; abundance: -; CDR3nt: TGTGCCAGCAGCCCGGGACAGGGGCCGATCAGCTCCTACGAGCAGTACTTC; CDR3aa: CASSPGQGPISSYEQYF
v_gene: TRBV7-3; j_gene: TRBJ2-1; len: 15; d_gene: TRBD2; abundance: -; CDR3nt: TGTGCCAGCAGCCCAACTAGCGATCCGGGCAATGAGCAGTTCTTC; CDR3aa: CASSPTSDPGNEQFF
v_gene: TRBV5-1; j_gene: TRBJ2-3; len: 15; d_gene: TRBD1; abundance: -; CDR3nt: TGCGCCAGCAGCTTGGACGGGACAGGGTACGATACGCAGTATTTT; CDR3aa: CASSLDGTGYDTQYF
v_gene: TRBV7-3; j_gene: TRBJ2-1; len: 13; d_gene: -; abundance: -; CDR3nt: TGTGCCAGCAGCCCTGTCAAACGCGGGGGCCAATTCTTC; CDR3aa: CASSPVKRGGQFF
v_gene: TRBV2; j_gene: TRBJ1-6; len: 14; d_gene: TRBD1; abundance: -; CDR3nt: TGTGCCAGCAGTACGGGACAGCCCAATTCACCCCTCCACTTT; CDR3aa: CASSTGQPNSPLHF
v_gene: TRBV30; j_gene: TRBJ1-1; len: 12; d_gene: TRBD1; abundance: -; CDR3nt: TGTGCCTGGAACAGGGGGAACACTGAAGCTTTCTTT; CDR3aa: CAWNRGNTEAFF
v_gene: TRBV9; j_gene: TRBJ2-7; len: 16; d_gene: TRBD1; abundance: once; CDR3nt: TGTGCCAGCAGCCGGGACAGGGGTTCTACGTCCTACGAGCAGTACTTC; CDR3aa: CASSRDRGSTSYEQYF
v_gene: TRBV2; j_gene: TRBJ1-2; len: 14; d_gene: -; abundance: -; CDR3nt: TGTGCCAGCAGCCCGGGAGGGGACAACTATGGCTACACCTTC; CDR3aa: CASSPGGDNYGYTF
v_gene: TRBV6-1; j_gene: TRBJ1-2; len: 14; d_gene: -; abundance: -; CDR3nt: TGTGCCAGCAGTGTCCGGAGGGGGAACTATGGCTACACCTTC; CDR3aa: CASSVRRGNYGYTF
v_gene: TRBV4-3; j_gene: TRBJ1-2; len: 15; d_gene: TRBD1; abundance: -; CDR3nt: TGCGCCAGCAGCCAAGATCTAAGGCAGGGGGACGGCTACACCTTC; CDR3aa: CASSQDLRQGDGYTF
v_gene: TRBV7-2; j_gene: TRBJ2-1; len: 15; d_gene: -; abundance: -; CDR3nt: TGTGCCAGCAGCCCTACTAGATCCTCCTACAATGAGCAGTTCTTC; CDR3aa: CASSPTRSSYNEQFF
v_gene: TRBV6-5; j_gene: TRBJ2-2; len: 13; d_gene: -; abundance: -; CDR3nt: TGTGCCAGCAGTTACCCCATGGGCGGGGAGCTGTTTTTT; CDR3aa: CASSYPMGGELFF
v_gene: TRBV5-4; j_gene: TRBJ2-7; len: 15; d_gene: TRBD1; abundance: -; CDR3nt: TGTGCCAGCAGCCATAAGAGACAGGGCATCTACGAGCAGTACTTC; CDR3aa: CASSHKRQGIYEQYF
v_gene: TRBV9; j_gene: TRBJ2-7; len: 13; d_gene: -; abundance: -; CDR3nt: TGTGCCAGCAGCATCGCCAGGGGTTACGAGCAGTACTTC; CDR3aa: CASSIARGYEQYF
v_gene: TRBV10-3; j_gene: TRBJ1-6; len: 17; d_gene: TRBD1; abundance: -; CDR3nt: TGTGCCATCAGTGAGTCCCCGGCCCCAGGGGGTAATTCACCCCTCCACTTT; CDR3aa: CAISESPAPGGNSPLHF
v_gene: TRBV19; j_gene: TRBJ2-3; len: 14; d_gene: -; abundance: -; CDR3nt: TGTGCCAGTAGTTGGGGGGGCCTCACAGATACGCAGTATTTT; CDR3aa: CASSWGGLTDTQYF
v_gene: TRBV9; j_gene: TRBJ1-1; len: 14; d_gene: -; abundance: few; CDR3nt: TGTGCCAGCAGCATGGGACGGTTGAACACTGAAGCTTTCTTT; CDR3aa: CASSMGRLNTEAFF
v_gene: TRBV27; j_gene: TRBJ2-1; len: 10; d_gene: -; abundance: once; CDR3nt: TGTGCCAGCGGAACCCTGGAACAGTTCTTC; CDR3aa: CASGTLEQFF
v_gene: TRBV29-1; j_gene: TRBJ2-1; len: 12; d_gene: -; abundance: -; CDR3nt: TGCAGCGTTGGGAGCGGGCGGGGTGAGCAGTTCTTC; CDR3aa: CSVGSGRGEQFF
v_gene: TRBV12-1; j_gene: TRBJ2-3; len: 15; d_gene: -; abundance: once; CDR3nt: TGTGCCAGCAGCTTTCCCAGGGCTAGCACAGATACGCAGTATTTT; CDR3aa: CASSFPRASTDTQYF
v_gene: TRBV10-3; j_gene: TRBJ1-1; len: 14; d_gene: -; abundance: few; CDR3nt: TGTGCCATCAGTGTGCTGACAGGCAACACTGAAGCTTTCTTT; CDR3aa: CAISVLTGNTEAFF
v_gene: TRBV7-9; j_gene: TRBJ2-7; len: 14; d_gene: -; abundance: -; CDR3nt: TGTGCCAGCACCCCCGAACAGCTTTCCTACGAGCAGTACTTC; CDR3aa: CASTPEQLSYEQYF
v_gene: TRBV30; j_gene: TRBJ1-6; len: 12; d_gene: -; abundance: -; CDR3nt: TGTGCCTGGGATGGGGAAGATTCACCCCTCCACTTT; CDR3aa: CAWDGEDSPLHF
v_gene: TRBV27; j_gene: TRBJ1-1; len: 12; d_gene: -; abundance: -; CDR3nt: TGTGCCAGCAGTTTCCGGGACGGTGAAGCTTTCTTT; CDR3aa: CASSFRDGEAFF
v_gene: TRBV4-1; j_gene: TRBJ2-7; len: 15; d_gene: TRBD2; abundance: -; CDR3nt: TGCGCCAGCAGCCAAGAAGGACTAGGCTACTACGAGCAGTACTTC; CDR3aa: CASSQEGLGYYEQYF
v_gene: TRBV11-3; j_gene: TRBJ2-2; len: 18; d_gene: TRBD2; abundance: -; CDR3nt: TGTGCCAGCAGCTTAGAATTTGGGCGGGAGGGTCAAGCCGGGGAGCTGTTTTTT; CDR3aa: CASSLEFGREGQAGELFF
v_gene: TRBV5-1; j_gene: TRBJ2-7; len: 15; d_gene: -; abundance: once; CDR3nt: TGCGCCAGCAGCTTAGACCCGACGGCCCTCGACCAGCAGTACTTC; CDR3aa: CASSLDPTALDQQYF
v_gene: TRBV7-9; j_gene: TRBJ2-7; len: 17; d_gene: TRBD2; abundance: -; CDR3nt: TGTGCCAGCAGACGCGGGACTAGCGGCCAGAGCTCCTACGAGCAGTACTTC; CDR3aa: CASRRGTSGQSSYEQYF
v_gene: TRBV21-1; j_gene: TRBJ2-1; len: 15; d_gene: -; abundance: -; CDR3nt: TGTGCCAGCTGGGTCGGAAAAGCGGGAGGAATTGAGCAGTTCTTC; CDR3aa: CASWVGKAGGIEQFF
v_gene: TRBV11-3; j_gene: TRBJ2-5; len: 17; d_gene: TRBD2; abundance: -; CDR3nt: TGTGCCAGCAGCGCCGGGACTAGCGGGAGCGGAGGGGAGACCCAGTACTTC; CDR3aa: CASSAGTSGSGGETQYF
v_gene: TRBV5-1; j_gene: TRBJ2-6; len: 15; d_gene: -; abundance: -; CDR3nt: TGCGCCAGCAGCCCAACCGACTCTGGGGCCAACGTCCTGACTTTC; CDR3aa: CASSPTDSGANVLTF
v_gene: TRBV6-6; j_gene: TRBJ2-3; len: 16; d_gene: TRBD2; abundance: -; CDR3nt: TGTGCCAGCAGTCCCTCCGGGACTAGCGGGACGGATACGCAGTATTTT; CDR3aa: CASSPSGTSGTDTQYF
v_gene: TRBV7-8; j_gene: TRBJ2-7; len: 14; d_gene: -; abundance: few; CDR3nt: TGTGCCAGCAGCTTAGTGCAGGACTCCTACGAGCAGTACTTC; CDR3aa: CASSLVQDSYEQYF
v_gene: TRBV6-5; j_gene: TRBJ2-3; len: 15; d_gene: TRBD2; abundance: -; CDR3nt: TGTGCCAGCAGTGGGACTAGCGGGGGAACAGATACGCAGTATTTT; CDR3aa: CASSGTSGGTDTQYF
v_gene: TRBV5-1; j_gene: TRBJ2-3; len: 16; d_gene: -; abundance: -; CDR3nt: TGCGCCAGCAGCCCGGGGGTGGGCAGGGGTTTCGATACGCAGTATTTT; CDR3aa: CASSPGVGRGFDTQYF
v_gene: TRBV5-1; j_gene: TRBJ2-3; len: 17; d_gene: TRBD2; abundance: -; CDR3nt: TGCGCCAGCAGCTGGGACCTAGCGGGAGGGAGCACAGATACGCAGTATTTT; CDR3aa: CASSWDLAGGSTDTQYF
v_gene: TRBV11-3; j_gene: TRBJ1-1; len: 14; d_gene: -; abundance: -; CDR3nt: TGTGCCAGCAGCCTAGATGGGACAACCGCTGAAGCTTTCTTT; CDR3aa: CASSLDGTTAEAFF
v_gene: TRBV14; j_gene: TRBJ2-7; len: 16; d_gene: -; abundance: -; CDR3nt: TGTGCCAGCAGCCAACGCAGCGGACATAGCTCCTACGAGCAGTACTTC; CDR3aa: CASSQRSGHSSYEQYF
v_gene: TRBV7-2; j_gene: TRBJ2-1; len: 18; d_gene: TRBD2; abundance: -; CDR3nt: TGTGCCAGCAGCCTCAGGACTAGCGGGGGGACGCGTTACAATGAGCAGTTCTTC; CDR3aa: CASSLRTSGGTRYNEQFF
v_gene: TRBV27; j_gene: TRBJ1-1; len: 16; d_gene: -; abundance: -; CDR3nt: TGTGCCAGCAGTTTATTCTATCGGGGGACGAACACTGAAGCTTTCTTT; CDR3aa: CASSLFYRGTNTEAFF
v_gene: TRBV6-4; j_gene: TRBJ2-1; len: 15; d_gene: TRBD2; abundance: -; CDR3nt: TGTGCCAGCAGCGCAGCTAGGACTAGCGGTGATGAGCAGTTCTTC; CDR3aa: CASSAARTSGDEQFF
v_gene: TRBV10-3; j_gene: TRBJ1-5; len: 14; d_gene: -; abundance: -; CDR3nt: TGTGCCATCTGGCCGGGGGCAAACAATCAGCCCCAGCATTTT; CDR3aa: CAIWPGANNQPQHF
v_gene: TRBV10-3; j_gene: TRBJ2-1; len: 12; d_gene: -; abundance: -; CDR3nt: TGTGCCACCGCTGGAGGGAACAATGAGCAGTTCTTC; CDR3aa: CATAGGNNEQFF
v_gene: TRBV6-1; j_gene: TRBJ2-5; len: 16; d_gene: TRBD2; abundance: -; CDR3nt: TGTGCCAGCAGTGTATTAGCGGGAGCTAGTAAAGAGACCCAGTACTTC; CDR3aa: CASSVLAGASKETQYF
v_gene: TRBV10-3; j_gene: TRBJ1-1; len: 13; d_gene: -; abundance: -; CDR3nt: TGTGCCACGGAGGGGGGTATTTTCACTGAAGCTTTCTTT; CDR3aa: CATEGGIFTEAFF